Listed below are T cell receptor beta chains from one sample, sequenced in a study of identical twins. TCRdb processed the 5' RACE reads anew with MiXCR; each CDR3 protein has one entry. The sample records 1.5 million to 2 million distinct CDR3 sequences, about 31% being singletons. Sequenced material: cord blood. These receptors originate from a newborn girl in good health. The CDR3 runs from the conserved cysteine through the conserved F or W. Each record gives: V gene, J gene, clone size, D gene, CDR3 DNA, CDR3 protein. D genes are given only for firm matches. The size of a clone is reported for some rows only, either as once, few or many, or as a class for expanded clones.

TRBV7-2,TRBJ2-1,few,NA,TGTGCCAGCAGCTTAACTAGATTCCTTACTTACAATGAGCAGTTCTTC,CASSLTRFLTYNEQFF
TRBV2,TRBJ2-5,NA,NA,TGTGCCAGCAGTTCCCCACTCTTGTACCAAGAGACCCAGTACTTC,CASSSPLLYQETQYF
TRBV2,TRBJ2-7,NA,NA,TGTGCCAGCAGCTACCCCTCTGGGGGCCAGGACGAGCAGTACTTC,CASSYPSGGQDEQYF
TRBV3-1,TRBJ2-5,NA,NA,TGTGCCAGCAGCCCGGGACAACCCGCGGGGGAGACCCAGTACTTC,CASSPGQPAGETQYF
TRBV7-2,TRBJ2-3,few,TRBD2,TGTGCCAGCGAACTGGGGGGGAGGTGGAGCACAGATACGCAGTATTTT,CASELGGRWSTDTQYF
TRBV6-5,TRBJ2-7,NA,NA,TGTGCCAGCAGTTACTCGACAAACCCCTACGAGCAGTACTTC,CASSYSTNPYEQYF
TRBV24-1,TRBJ2-1,NA,TRBD2,TGTGCCACCAGTGATCGGCTAGCGGGGTTCGATGAGCAGTTCTTC,CATSDRLAGFDEQFF
TRBV12-3/TRBV12-4,TRBJ2-3,few,NA,TGTGCCAGCAGTACAGCGGTCACAGATACGCAGTATTTT,CASSTAVTDTQYF
TRBV4-1,TRBJ2-4,NA,TRBD2,TGCGCCAGCAGCCAACTAGCGGGGGGCAAAAACATTCAGTACTTC,CASSQLAGGKNIQYF
TRBV12-3/TRBV12-4,TRBJ2-1,few,NA,TGTGCCAGCAGTCTACGGGTCTATCGTGTCGATGAGCAGTTCTTC,CASSLRVYRVDEQFF
TRBV7-2,TRBJ1-5,NA,NA,TGTGCCAGCAGCTTCTCGACGGGCAATCAGCCCCAGCATTTT,CASSFSTGNQPQHF
TRBV7-2,TRBJ1-2,NA,NA,TGTGCCAGCAGCTTATATGGGACAAAGGGCTACACCTTC,CASSLYGTKGYTF
TRBV7-9,TRBJ1-1,few,NA,TGTGCCAGCAGCTGGGAGGGGGTGAACACTGAAGCTTTCTTT,CASSWEGVNTEAFF
TRBV7-9,TRBJ2-7,NA,NA,TGTGCCAGCAGCTTAGCGGGTAGCGGCCCCTACGAGCAGTACTTC,CASSLAGSGPYEQYF
TRBV28,TRBJ2-3,NA,NA,TGTGCCAACAGTTTGGATGGGCGCACAGATACGCAGTATTTT,CANSLDGRTDTQYF
TRBV29-1,TRBJ2-3,many,NA,TGCAGCGTTGAAAGGGACTCAGATACGCAGTATTTT,CSVERDSDTQYF
TRBV20-1,TRBJ2-5,many,TRBD1,TGCAGTGCTAGAGTTTCACAGGGGTTACAAGAGACCCAGTACTTC,CSARVSQGLQETQYF
TRBV9,TRBJ1-1,NA,TRBD1,TGTGCCAGCAGCGTAGTCTCAGGGGGCACTGAAGCTTTCTTT,CASSVVSGGTEAFF
TRBV18,TRBJ2-7,NA,NA,TGTGCCAGCTCACCCGCGGACGGACCCTACGAGCAGTACTTC,CASSPADGPYEQYF
TRBV7-2,TRBJ2-2,few,TRBD2,TGTGCCAGCAGCTTAGCGGGAGGGTTGGACACCGGGGAGCTGTTTTTT,CASSLAGGLDTGELFF
TRBV6-1,TRBJ1-2,few,NA,TGTGCCAGCAGTGAAGCGAGGAGGTCCTATGGCTACACCTTC,CASSEARRSYGYTF
TRBV12-3/TRBV12-4,TRBJ2-7,NA,NA,TGTGCCAGCAGTTTAGGCCCTCATCTCGATGAGCAGTACTTC,CASSLGPHLDEQYF
TRBV4-2,TRBJ2-5,NA,NA,TGTGCCAGCAGCCAAGAAATAGGGGCCCGAGAGGCCCAGTACTTC,CASSQEIGAREAQYF
TRBV5-1,TRBJ2-1,few,TRBD2,TGCGCCAGCAGCTCGAAACTAGCGGAGATTTACAATGAGCAGTTCTTC,CASSSKLAEIYNEQFF
TRBV7-2,TRBJ2-2,NA,NA,TGTGCCAGCAGCGTCTCTGGATTATCGAACACCGGGGAGCTGTTTTTT,CASSVSGLSNTGELFF
TRBV4-2,TRBJ2-4,NA,TRBD2,TGTGCCAGCAGCCAAGATCAGCGGGAGATAGCCAAAAACATTCAGTACTTC,CASSQDQREIAKNIQYF
TRBV20-1,TRBJ2-7,many,TRBD2,TGCAGTGCCGGGACTAGCGGAGCCTACGAGCAGTACTTC,CSAGTSGAYEQYF
TRBV29-1,TRBJ2-5,many,TRBD1,TGCAGCGTGGACAGGGAAGGAGAGACCCAGTACTTC,CSVDREGETQYF
TRBV27,TRBJ2-1,few,NA,TGTGCCAGCAGTTTTGGTCTAGCGCGATACAATGAGCAGTTCTTC,CASSFGLARYNEQFF